A selection of T cell receptor beta chains follows, all from one sample in a study of blood T cells in healthy people across ages. TCRdb called the 5' RACE reads again in MiXCR, with one record for every CDR3 protein. Among approximately 680,000 distinct CDR3 sequences listed, approximately 31% were seen once. What was sequenced was blood. Receptors were obtained from a woman aged 80 or over in good health. Both conserved end residues are part of each CDR3. D genes are given only for firm matches. Clone size, where shown, is once, few, many, or a class for clones that have expanded.

TRBD1 TRBJ2-3 many TRBV12-5 TGTGCTAGTGGTTTAGACAGGGCCACAGATACGCAGTATTTT CASGLDRATDTQYF
. TRBJ1-4 many TRBV10-3 TGTGCCATCAGTGAACAGGGTGGTGAAAAACTGTTTTTT CAISEQGGEKLFF
TRBD1 TRBJ2-1 many TRBV10-3 TGTGCCATCAGTTCGGACAGGGGGCTTTACAATGAGCAGTTCTTC CAISSDRGLYNEQFF
. TRBJ1-6 . TRBV11-2 TGTGCCAGCACCCCGGGACAAGCTCATTCACCCCTCCACTTT CASTPGQAHSPLHF
. TRBJ1-6 . TRBV12-3/TRBV12-4 TGTGCCAGCAGTTTAACCAGGAATTCACCCCCCCACTTT CASSLTRNSPPHF
TRBD1 TRBJ2-5 many TRBV7-9 TGTGCCAGCAGCTTATGGTCGGCCGGGACAGGGCAGGGGGAGACCCAGTACTTC CASSLWSAGTGQGETQYF
TRBD2 TRBJ2-3 many TRBV20-1 TGCAGTGTTTCTCTCCCCGGGACTAGCGGTACAGATACGCAGTATTTT CSVSLPGTSGTDTQYF
TRBD1 TRBJ2-7 . TRBV18 TGTGCCAGCTCACCCATGGGGACAGGGGCCTACGAGCAGTACTTC CASSPMGTGAYEQYF
TRBD1 TRBJ2-7 many TRBV29-1 TGCAGCGTTGCGGGACAGTATTCCTACGAGCAGTACTTC CSVAGQYSYEQYF
. TRBJ2-5 few TRBV7-2 TGTGCCAGCAGCTTGGGGATTTACCAAGAGACCCAGTACTTC CASSLGIYQETQYF
. TRBJ1-3 . TRBV7-9 TGTGCCAGCAGCTTAGGGTCGTCTGGAAACACCATATATTTT CASSLGSSGNTIYF
. TRBJ2-7 . TRBV18 TGTGCCAGCTCACCGACGGGGGAAAATGAGCAGTACTTC CASSPTGENEQYF
TRBD1 TRBJ1-4 . TRBV2 TGTGCCAGCAGCAGGGGGCTATTGGAAAAACCGTTTTTT CASSRGLLEKPFF
TRBD2 TRBJ2-1 many TRBV2 TGTGCCAGCAGTGAACGGGGGGGCCCAAGCTCCTACAATGAGCAGTTCTTC CASSERGGPSSYNEQFF
TRBD2 TRBJ2-3 few TRBV20-1 TGCAGTGCTAGAGATCGAGGTAGCGGGGAGATCACAGATACGCAGTATTTT CSARDRGSGEITDTQYF
TRBD2 TRBJ2-1 . TRBV20-1 TGCAATGCTCTTAAGCGGGAGGGCCGTTCCGATGAGCAGTTCTTC CNALKREGRSDEQFF
TRBD1 TRBJ2-1 . TRBV5-1 TGCGCCAGCAGCCTGGGACAGGGTTTTAGCGAGCAGTTCTTC CASSLGQGFSEQFF
TRBD2 TRBJ2-7 many TRBV11-2 TGTGCCAGCAGCGTTGAGCGGGGTTTCTCCTACGAGCAGTACTTC CASSVERGFSYEQYF
TRBD2 TRBJ2-7 many TRBV20-1 TGCAGTGCTAGAGGTCGGGGGGGCCCCTCCTACGAGCAGTACTTC CSARGRGGPSYEQYF
. TRBJ2-1 many TRBV5-1 TGCGCCAGCAGCTTGGTTCGAATCGAGGGTGGCAATGAGCAGTTCTTC CASSLVRIEGGNEQFF
TRBD1 TRBJ1-4 many TRBV9 TGTGCCAGCAGCGTAGGAGGGGGCCAAAGTGAAAAACTGTTTTTT CASSVGGGQSEKLFF
. TRBJ2-3 many TRBV2 TGTGCCAGCAGTGAGGGCCCATCCCTCACAGATACGCAGTATTTT CASSEGPSLTDTQYF
TRBD2 TRBJ2-1 . TRBV7-3 TGTGCCAGCAGCACACTAGCGGGGGGTATAGATGAGCAGTTCTTC CASSTLAGGIDEQFF
. TRBJ2-7 . TRBV29-1 TGCAGCGTTGAAGGGACGGACGGCTACGAGCAGTACTTC CSVEGTDGYEQYF
. TRBJ1-1 many TRBV5-1 TGCGCCAGCAGCTCAGCAGGGAACACTGAAGCTTTCTTT CASSSAGNTEAFF
. TRBJ2-5 . TRBV20-1 TGCAGTGCTAAAATCGCGGCGCGGGAGACCCAGTACTTC CSAKIAARETQYF